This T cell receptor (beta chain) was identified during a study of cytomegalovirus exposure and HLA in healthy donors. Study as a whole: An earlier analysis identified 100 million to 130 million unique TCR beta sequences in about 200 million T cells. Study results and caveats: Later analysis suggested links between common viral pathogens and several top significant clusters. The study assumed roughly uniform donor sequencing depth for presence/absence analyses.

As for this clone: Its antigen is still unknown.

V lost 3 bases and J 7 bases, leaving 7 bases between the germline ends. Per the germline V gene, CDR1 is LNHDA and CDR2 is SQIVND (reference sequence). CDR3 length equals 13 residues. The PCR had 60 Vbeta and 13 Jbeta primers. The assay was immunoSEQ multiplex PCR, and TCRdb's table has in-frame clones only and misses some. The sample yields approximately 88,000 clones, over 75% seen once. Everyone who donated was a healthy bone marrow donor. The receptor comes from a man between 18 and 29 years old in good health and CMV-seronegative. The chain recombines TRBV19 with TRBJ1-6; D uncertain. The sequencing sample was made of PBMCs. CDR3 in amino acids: CASSIPGNSPLHF. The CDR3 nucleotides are TGTGCCAGTAGTATTCCGGGGAATTCACCCCTCCACTTT. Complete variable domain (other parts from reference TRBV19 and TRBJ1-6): DGGITQSPKYLFRKEGQNVTLSCEQNLNHDAMYWYRQDPGQGLRLIYYSQIVNDFQKGDIAEGYSVSREKKESFPLTVTSAQKNPTAFYLCASSIPGNSPLHFGNGTRLTVT.